Below, 19 T cell receptor beta chains from the same sample are listed, as sequenced in a study of breast tumors, draining lymph nodes, adjacent tissues. Samples came from axillary lymph nodes draining the breast cancer. TCRdb re-called the multiplex PCR reads through MiXCR, storing one row per CDR3 protein. The sample includes around 230,000 distinct CDR3 sequences, about 34% of them seen just once. The sequencing input was axillary lymph node tissue. The receptors originated from a female donor with breast cancer. Some clones in this sample may be carry-over from other donors' samples.

Concerning this clonotype: At one end, the junction sequence differs from germline, possibly due to a read error. The rearrangement uses TRBV20-1 and TRBJ2-7; tentatively, D is TRBD1 (6 bases). CDR3 length: 12 amino acids. Looked up from germline, CDR1 is DFQATT and CDR2 is SNEGSKA (reference sequence). The CDR3 reads CSGLIQGYEQYF. The CDR3 nucleotides are TGTAGTGGCTTAATACAGGGCTACGAGCAGTACTTC.

The rearrangement joins TRBV2 to TRBJ1-1; no clear D gene. The CDR3 is 10 amino acids. V was trimmed by 6 bases and J by 7 bases, leaving 6 bases between them. Germline lookup yields CDR1 SNHLY and CDR2 FYNNEI. Here the CDR3 DNA reads TGTGCCAGCAGCCGCAATGAAGCTTTCTTT. This codes for CASSRNEAFF.

Many counts were recorded for this clonotype. The chain couples TRBV6-1 to TRBJ2-7; D is uncertain. Germline V gene data show CDR1 as MNHNS and CDR2 as SASEGT. This CDR3 is built from 15 residues. Trimming pared 1 base from V and 1 base from J, leaving 11 bases between. The CDR3 spells CASSEGVYGSYEQYF. In DNA, the CDR3 is TGTGCCAGCAGTGAAGGTGTGTACGGTTCCTACGAGCAGTACTTC.

In its sample, this clonotype was seen many times. This chain links TRBV19 with TRBJ1-2; D is uncertain. V lost 5 bases to trimming and J lost 1 base, with 11 bases between them. The length of the CDR3 is 14 residues. The V gene's germline CDR1 is LNHDA and CDR2 SQIVND (reference sequence). Here the CDR3 DNA reads TGTGCCAGTAGTCTTGTTCTGTTTAACTATGGCTACACCTTC. Protein product: CASSLVLFNYGYTF.

This clonotype was detected ten times or more. The rearrangement joins TRBV11-2 to TRBJ2-1; TRBD1 is a possible D gene (5 bases). The CDR3 has 17 residues. Trimming shortened V by 0 bases and J by 3 bases, and 15 bases separated the two germline ends. Germline CDR1 is SGHAT and CDR2 is FQNNGV. The CDR3 DNA follows: TGTGCCAGCAGCTTAGATCTGGACACCCCGGGCTACAATGAGCAGTTCTTC. Its translation: CASSLDLDTPGYNEQFF. Variable domain in full (rest from reference TRBV11-2 and TRBJ2-1): EAGVAQSPRYKIIEKRQSVAFWCNPISGHATLYWYQQILGQGPKLLIQFQNNGVVDDSQLPKDRFSAERLKGVDSTLKIQPAKLEDSAVYLCASSLDLDTPGYNEQFFGPGTRLTVL.

The chain is built from TRBV29-1 and TRBJ1-6; D remains ambiguous. Trimming cost V 6 bases and J 9 bases, with 15 bases left between them. Looked up from germline, CDR1 is SQVTM and CDR2 is ANQGSEA. The CDR3 loop spans 13 amino acids. The CDR3 sequence is CSVGPGGGSPLHF. The CDR3 bases are TGCAGCGTAGGACCCGGCGGCGGTTCACCCCTCCACTTT.

This clonotype showed up just a few times. J is TRBJ2-1 and V is TRBV6-6; 8 nucleotides align to TRBD2. V lost 9 bases to trimming and J lost 7 bases; unmatched junction nucleotides: 5. This CDR3 is built from 12 residues. Per the germline V gene, CDR1 is MNHNY and CDR2 is SVGAGI (reference sequence). The chain's CDR3 is CASARGGNEQFF. The DNA of the CDR3 is TGTGCCAGTGCTCGCGGGGGGAATGAGCAGTTCTTC.

This clonotype was counted at least ten times. In nucleotides, the CDR3 is TGTGCCAGCTCACCAGTCCCAGGGGGTTACGAGCAGTACTTC. Amino acids: CASSPVPGGYEQYF. This chain uses TRBV18 with TRBJ2-7; 7 bases agree with TRBD1. Germline lookup yields CDR1 KGHSH and CDR2 LQKENI. This CDR3 is built from 14 residues. With 2 bases clipped from V and 4 bases from J, the junction kept 5 bases outside the gene matches.

Comment on this clonotype: This clone may be a read error of a much larger clone one base away. The J gene is TRBJ2-2, the V gene TRBV19, with D tentatively TRBD1 (6 bases). The CDR3 contains 13 residues. CDR1 and CDR2 (germline): LNHDA, SQIVND (reference sequence). Trimming shortened V by 3 bases and J by 12 bases, and 14 bases separated the two germline ends. This CDR3 reads CASSIVRGGKLFF. The CDR3 nucleotides read TGTGCCAGTAGTATCGTCAGGGGTGGGAAGCTGTTTTTT.

Ten or more counts support this clonotype. This chain uses TRBV5-1 with TRBJ2-3, with D maybe TRBD2 (6 bases). The CDR3 has 16 amino acids. Germline V gene lookup returns CDR1 SGHRS and CDR2 YFSETQ. Trimming pared 5 bases from V and 6 bases from J, leaving 22 bases between. The CDR3 nucleotides read TGCGCCAGCAGACGGGGTCTGGCGGGGCCCCTCGATACGCAGTATTTT. Translation gives CASRRGLAGPLDTQYF. Drawing the rest from reference TRBV5-1 and TRBJ2-3, the complete variable domain is KAGVTQTPRYLIKTRGQQVTLSCSPISGHRSVSWYQQTPGQGLQFLFEYFSETQRNKGNFPGRFSGRQFSNSRSEMNVSTLELGDSALYLCASRRGLAGPLDTQYFGPGTRLTVL.

This clonotype has a handful of counts. A much larger clone sits a single nucleotide away, making a read error possible. This chain joins TRBV13 and TRBJ2-5; D tentatively reads TRBD1 or TRBD2 (5 bases each). Deletions cut 3 bases from V and 5 bases from J, with 19 bases between. In germline, CDR1 is PRHDT, CDR2 FYEKMQ (reference sequence). The CDR3 length is 16 residues. CDR3 nucleotides: TGTGCCAGCAGCTTTCCTCGCACAGGACTTGTGGAGACCCAGTACTTC. This gives the protein CASSFPRTGLVETQYF.

This clonotype was detected many times. The V gene is TRBV6-1, the J gene TRBJ1-6, with TRBD1 identical over 7 bases. The germline gives CDR1 MNHNS, CDR2 SASEGT. This CDR3 has 15 residues. The V and J ends lost 6 bases and 12 bases, in that order; junction bases with no gene match: 14. The CDR3 region has the DNA TGTGCCAGCAGGGACCGGGACAGCGGGGCCTTACCCCTCCACTTT. Protein: CASRDRDSGALPLHF.

This clonotype occurred many times. The rearrangement joins TRBV7-8 to TRBJ2-3, with D perhaps being TRBD1 or TRBD2 (5 bases each). Trimming took off 1 base at V and 2 bases at J, with 13 bases between the two ends. The CDR3 contains 16 residues. Germline V CDR1 and CDR2: SGHVS, FQNEAQ. The CDR3 DNA reads TGTGCCAGCAGCTTAGTTGAACGGGGCAACACAGATACGCAGTATTTT. The encoded protein is CASSLVERGNTDTQYF.

This clonotype occurred many times. The chain joins TRBV6-5 to TRBJ1-2, with TRBD1 matching over 7 bases. Trimming cost V 6 bases and J 4 bases; bases outside gene matches: 2. Per germline, CDR1 MNHEY and CDR2 SVGAGI. The CDR3 loop spans 12 amino acids. The CDR3 DNA sequence: TGTGCCAGCAGGCGGGACAGCTATGGCTACACCTTC. Its protein is CASRRDSYGYTF.

This clonotype has a count of ten or more. V usage is TRBV19 and J usage is TRBJ1-4, with a possible D match to TRBD1 (6 bases). The CDR3 consists of 15 residues. Trimming took 2 bases from V and 3 from J, leaving 10 bases between them. Germline loops: CDR1 LNHDA, CDR2 SQIVND (reference sequence). As DNA, the CDR3 is TGTGCCAGTAGTATATCAGGGGCGGCTAATGAAAAACTGTTTTTT. Encoded protein: CASSISGAANEKLFF.

This clonotype came up many times. The chain joins TRBV12-3 or TRBV12-4 to TRBJ2-7; D not resolved. Deletions cut 0 bases from V and 1 base from J, with 16 bases between. This CDR3 contains 17 residues. CDR3: CASSLAGLGFKSYEQYF. The CDR3 bases are TGTGCCAGCAGTTTAGCCGGCCTAGGATTCAAGTCCTACGAGCAGTACTTC.

This clonotype was detected ten times or more. The chain combines TRBV11-1 with TRBJ2-1; D gene ambiguous. CDR3 size: 12 residues. With 1 base removed from V and 10 bases from J, the gap between germline ends came to 8 bases. The germline CDR1 and CDR2 sequences are SGHAT and FQDESV (reference sequence). The CDR3 DNA sequence: TGTGCCAGCAGCTTAGGAGGTGTCGAGCAGTTCTTC. Its protein is CASSLGGVEQFF.

Notes on this clonotype: The conserved final phenylalanine or tryptophan is absent from the CDR3, which likely points to a read error. The chain is built from TRBV7-9 and TRBJ2-7, with 7 bases lining up with TRBD2. Germline lookup yields CDR1 SEHNR and CDR2 FQNEAQ (reference sequence). CDR3 length: 14 residues. CDR3 residues: CVSSSGGGTYEQYL. In nucleotides, the CDR3 is TGTGTCAGCAGCTCAGGCGGGGGAACCTACGAGCAGTACCTC.

In its sample, this clonotype was seen a few times. Possible read error: a much larger clone is one base away. The J gene is TRBJ1-6, the V gene TRBV6-1, with D unclear. The CDR3 contains 14 residues. Germline V CDR1 and CDR2: MNHNS, SASEGT. CDR3 nucleotide sequence: TGTACCAGCAGTGAAGTCTCGTCATTGGCACCCCTCCACTTT. Its protein is CTSSEVSSLAPLHF.